These T cell receptor beta chains were read from a single sample in a study of cytomegalovirus exposure and HLA in healthy donors. The data were produced by immunoSEQ multiplex PCR, yet TCRdb's version contains in-frame clones alone and is incomplete. The sample records more than 95,000 clones, 76% being singletons. Specimen: PBMCs. Source of these receptors: a woman aged 18-30 years in good health and CMV-seropositive. Both conserved end residues are part of each CDR3. The D gene is left open where the match is weak. Only part of the rows carry a size: once, few, many, or a class if the clone is expanded.

d_call j_call v_call cdr3_length clone_size cdr3_nt cdr3_aa
TRBD2 TRBJ2-1 TRBV13 14 once TGTGCCAGCAGCTTACTAGCGGGACACAATGAGCAGTTCTTC CASSLLAGHNEQFF
TRBD2 TRBJ2-5 TRBV19 17 . TGTGCCAGTGTGGGACTAGCGGGCGTTGGGGGGCAAGAGACCCAGTACTTC CASVGLAGVGGQETQYF
. TRBJ1-3 TRBV5-8 16 . TGTGCCAGCAGCCTGGGACTTCTCCCGGCTCGGAACACCATATATTTT CASSLGLLPARNTIYF
TRBD2 TRBJ2-7 TRBV7-8 17 . TGTGCCAGCAGCGGAGCGGCGGGGTTGGTAGCGGGACGCGAGCAGTACTTC CASSGAAGLVAGREQYF
. TRBJ1-2 TRBV11-2 13 . TGTGCCAGCAGTCTAGCGGCCGCCTATGGCTACACCTTC CASSLAAAYGYTF
. TRBJ1-4 TRBV5-6 14 . TGTGCCAGCAGCTTGGCTCAGGGGCGAGAAAAACTGTTTTTT CASSLAQGREKLFF
. TRBJ2-3 TRBV12-2 15 . TGTGCAAGTCGCTTAGATTGGGGACAGGGAGATACGCAGTATTTT CASRLDWGQGDTQYF
. TRBJ2-6 TRBV5-4 18 . TGTGCCAGCAGCTTGGACCGGGGTACCGTTCAAGGGGCCAACGTCCTGACTTTC CASSLDRGTVQGANVLTF
. TRBJ2-1 TRBV6-5 14 . TGTGCCAGCAGTAGCCAGGAGGTAGGCAATGAGCAGTTCTTC CASSSQEVGNEQFF
TRBD2 TRBJ2-5 TRBV7-8 16 . TGTGCCAGCAGCTTAGCGGTAGCGGGAAGGCAAGAGACCCAGTACTTC CASSLAVAGRQETQYF
TRBD1 TRBJ2-1 TRBV6-1 15 few TGTGCCAGCAGTAGAGGACAGGGAACATACAATGAGCAGTTCTTC CASSRGQGTYNEQFF
TRBD2 TRBJ2-7 TRBV27 13 once TGTGCCAGCAGTCCGGGACTAGCGAGCGAGCAGTACTTC CASSPGLASEQYF
TRBD1 TRBJ1-5 TRBV6-1 15 . TGTGCCAGCCTACCCGACCGGACAGGGGGACAGCCCCAGCATTTT CASLPDRTGGQPQHF
. TRBJ1-2 TRBV28 17 few TGTGCCAGCAATAACCGTTTAGGGGTCCCCTTGGTGGGGGGCTACACCTTC CASNNRLGVPLVGGYTF
TRBD2 TRBJ2-3 TRBV6-5 14 . TGTGCCAGCAGTCCCGGGGTAGCGGGAGATACGCAGTATTTT CASSPGVAGDTQYF
. TRBJ2-7 TRBV9 12 . TGTGCCAGCAGCCCGACAGGGAGGGAGCAGTACTTC CASSPTGREQYF
TRBD2 TRBJ2-7 TRBV7-8 16 . TGTGCCAGCAGCTTAGGTTCGGGGACTAGCGCATACGAGCAGTACTTC CASSLGSGTSAYEQYF
. TRBJ1-5 TRBV28 14 . TGTGCCAGCAGTTTGGGGGGTCGGGGTCAGCCCCAGCATTTT CASSLGGRGQPQHF
TRBD2 TRBJ2-3 TRBV4-1 22 . TGCGCCAGCAGCACCCCGGGCGGGGCAGCGGGAGGTATAGAAATAGTCACAGATACGCAGTATTTT CASSTPGGAAGGIEIVTDTQYF
TRBD2 TRBJ2-7 TRBV2 12 . TGTGCCAGCTCAAGGTTGGGGGGGGAGCAGTACTTC CASSRLGGEQYF
TRBD2 TRBJ2-7 TRBV4-1 15 . TGCGCCAGCAGCCAAGGCGCTAGCGGGTTCTACGAGCAGTACTTC CASSQGASGFYEQYF
TRBD2 TRBJ2-5 TRBV11-3 17 . TGTGCCAGCAGTACCAACCGGCTAGCGGAGGGGTGGGCGACCCAGTACTTC CASSTNRLAEGWATQYF
TRBD2 TRBJ2-5 TRBV2 14 . TGTGCCAGCAGCCCGGGACTAGCGGGAGAGACCCAGTACTTC CASSPGLAGETQYF
. TRBJ1-2 TRBV29-1 14 . TGCAGCGTTGCGGCGGCAGACTATTACTATGGCTACACCTTC CSVAAADYYYGYTF
. TRBJ2-1 TRBV19 12 . TGTGCCAGTAGTATCGGAGTAAATGAGCAGTTCTTC CASSIGVNEQFF
TRBD1 TRBJ1-5 TRBV30 15 . TGTGCCTGGAGCCGGACAGGGGCGTGGGGTCAGCCCCAGCATTTT CAWSRTGAWGQPQHF
TRBD1 TRBJ1-4 TRBV27 16 . TGTGCCAGCAGCCCGGGACAGGGGTCAACTAATGAAAAACTGTTTTTT CASSPGQGSTNEKLFF
TRBD1 TRBJ2-4 TRBV6-5 14 . TGTGCCAGCAGTTTAGACGGACAGGGCGACATTCAGTACTTC CASSLDGQGDIQYF
. TRBJ1-2 TRBV5-1 14 . TGCGCCAGCAGCTTCGGACAGTCGGTAAATGGCTACACCTTC CASSFGQSVNGYTF
. TRBJ2-7 TRBV6-5 13 . TGTGCCAGCAGAAAGAAGAGCTCCTACGAGCAGTACTTC CASRKKSSYEQYF
TRBD1 TRBJ1-1 TRBV6-5 15 . TGTGCCAGCAGTCCTTTAGGGGTGACAGGGGCTGAAGCTTTCTTT CASSPLGVTGAEAFF
TRBD2 TRBJ2-1 TRBV5-4 16 few TGTGCCAGCAGCTCGCCGATGAGCGGGAGTGGGAATGAGCAGTTCTTC CASSSPMSGSGNEQFF
. TRBJ1-2 TRBV6-5 13 . TGTGCCAGCAGTTACGCAGGGGTTGGCGGCTACACCTTC CASSYAGVGGYTF
. TRBJ1-4 TRBV28 13 . TGTGCCAGCAGTTTGGGAGGGGACGAAAAACTGTTTTTT CASSLGGDEKLFF
TRBD1 TRBJ1-5 TRBV30 14 . TGTGCGTGGACAGGGTTTGGCAACAATCAGCCCCAGCATTTT CAWTGFGNNQPQHF
TRBD1 TRBJ2-7 TRBV5-1 14 . TGCGCCAGCAGCTTGGGGACAGGGGAGGGCGAGCAGTACTTC CASSLGTGEGEQYF
. TRBJ1-5 TRBV4-2 14 . TGTGCCAGCAGCCTAGGGGGGGGCAATCAGCCCCAGCATTTT CASSLGGGNQPQHF